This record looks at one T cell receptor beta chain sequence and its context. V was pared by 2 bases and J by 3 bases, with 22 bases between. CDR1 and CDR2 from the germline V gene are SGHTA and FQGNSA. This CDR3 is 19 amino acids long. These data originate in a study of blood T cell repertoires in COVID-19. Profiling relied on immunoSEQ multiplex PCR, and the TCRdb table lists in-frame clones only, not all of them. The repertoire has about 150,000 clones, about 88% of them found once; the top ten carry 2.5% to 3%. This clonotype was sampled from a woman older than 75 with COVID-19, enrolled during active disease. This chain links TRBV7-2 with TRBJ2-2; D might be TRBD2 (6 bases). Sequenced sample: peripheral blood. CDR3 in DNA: TGTGCCAGCAGCTTACACCGCCGGGAGAAACCGACGGACACCGGGGAGCTGTTTTTT. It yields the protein CASSLHRREKPTDTGELFF.